This T cell receptor (beta chain) was captured by sequencing in a study of control samples from healthy donors and cancer patients. Profiling relied on immunoSEQ multiplex PCR, and the TCRdb table lists in-frame clones only, not all of them. Altogether around 170,000 clones are present, 88% being singletons, with the ten largest covering roughly 5.3%. The V segment lost 4 bases and the J segment 5 bases; nucleotides outside the gene matches: 7. The CDR3 is 15 residues long. The germline gives CDR1 SQVTM, CDR2 ANQGSEA. Sequencing was performed on blood. This chain connects TRBV29-1 to TRBJ2-3, with 12 positions matching TRBD1. This receptor was taken from a woman in her twenties or thirties in good health. The CDR3 protein is CSVVPGQGAGDTQYF. In DNA, the CDR3 is TGCAGCGTTGTGCCGGGACAGGGGGCAGGAGATACGCAGTATTTT.